This T cell receptor beta chain was recovered during a study of blood T cell repertoires in COVID-19. About the study: There were acute and convalescent COVID-19 samples, and they came from the United States, Italy and Spain. In each case, the material was cDNA or gDNA derived from T cells, B-cell-depleted T cells, or PBMCs.

The CDR3 has 15 amino acids. The V end lost 1 base, the J end lost 2 bases, and 12 bases lay between the germline ends. Germline CDR1 LGHNA, CDR2 YNFKEQ. Study processing details: How many nucleated cells were present was estimated from reference gene primer amplification. The protocol was immunoSEQ multiplex PCR, while the TCRdb copy is restricted to in-frame clones and leaves out a portion. From that table come the V and J calls and clone size; the DNA was used to work out D and trimming. Among some 160,000 clones listed, 80% to 90% were seen once. Sequenced: peripheral blood. The receptor's source is a woman aged 55-69 years with active COVID-19. This chain connects TRBV4-2 to TRBJ2-7; D unresolved. This CDR3 is CASSQGVTETYEQYF. DNA for the CDR3: TGTGCCAGCAGCCAAGGGGTCACAGAAACCTACGAGCAGTACTTC.